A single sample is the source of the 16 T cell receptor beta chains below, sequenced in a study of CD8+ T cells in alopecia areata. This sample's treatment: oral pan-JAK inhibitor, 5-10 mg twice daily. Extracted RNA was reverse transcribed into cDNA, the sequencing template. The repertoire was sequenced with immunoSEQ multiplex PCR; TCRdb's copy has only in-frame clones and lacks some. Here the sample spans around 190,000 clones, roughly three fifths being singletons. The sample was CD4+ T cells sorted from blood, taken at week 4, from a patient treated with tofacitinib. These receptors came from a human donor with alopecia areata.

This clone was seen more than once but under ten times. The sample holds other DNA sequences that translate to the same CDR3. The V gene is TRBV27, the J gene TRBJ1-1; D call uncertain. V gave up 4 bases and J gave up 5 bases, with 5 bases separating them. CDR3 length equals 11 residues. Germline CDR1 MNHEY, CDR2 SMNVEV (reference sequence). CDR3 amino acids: CASSSRTEAFF. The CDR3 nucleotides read TGTGCCAGCAGTTCCAGGACTGAAGCTTTCTTT.

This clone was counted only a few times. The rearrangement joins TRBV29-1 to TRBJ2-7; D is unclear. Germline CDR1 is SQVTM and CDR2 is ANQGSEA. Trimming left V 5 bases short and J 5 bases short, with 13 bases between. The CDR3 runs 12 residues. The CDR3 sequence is CSVSASWHEQYF. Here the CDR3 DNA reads TGCAGCGTTTCGGCCTCCTGGCACGAGCAGTACTTC.

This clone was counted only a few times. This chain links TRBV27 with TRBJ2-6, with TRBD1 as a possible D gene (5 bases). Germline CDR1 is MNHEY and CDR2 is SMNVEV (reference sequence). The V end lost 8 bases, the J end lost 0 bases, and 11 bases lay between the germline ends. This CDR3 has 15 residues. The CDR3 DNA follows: TGTGCCAGCCAAGGGGTCTTCTCTGGGGCCAACGTCCTGACTTTC. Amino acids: CASQGVFSGANVLTF.

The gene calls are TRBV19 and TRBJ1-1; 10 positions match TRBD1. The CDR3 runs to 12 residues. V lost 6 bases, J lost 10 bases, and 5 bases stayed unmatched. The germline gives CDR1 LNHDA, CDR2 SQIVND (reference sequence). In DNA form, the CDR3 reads TGTGCCAGTAGCCGGGACAGGGGCCCAGCTTTCTTT. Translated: CASSRDRGPAFF.

CDR3 protein: CASTIRTDDQPQHF. The CDR3 DNA reads TGTGCCAGTACGATCCGGACAGACGATCAGCCCCAGCATTTT. This sequence joins TRBV19 and TRBJ1-5, with TRBD1 as a possible D gene (6 bases). CDR1 and CDR2 from the germline V gene are LNHDA and SQIVND (reference sequence). V was clipped by 7 bases and J by 5 bases, with 15 bases between them. CDR3 length: 14 amino acids. The full variable domain, its missing parts supplied by reference TRBV19 and TRBJ1-5, is DGGITQSPKYLFRKEGQNVTLSCEQNLNHDAMYWYRQDPGQGLRLIYYSQIVNDFQKGDIAEGYSVSREKKESFPLTVTSAQKNPTAFYLCASTIRTDDQPQHFGDGTRLSIL.

CDR3 DNA: TGTGCCAGCAGCGTAGATACGCAGTATTTT. Translation gives CASSVDTQYF. The rearrangement links TRBV9 to TRBJ2-3; no clear D. V was cut by 0 bases and J by 7 bases, with 0 bases left in between. CDR1 and CDR2 from the germline V gene are SGDLS and YYNGEE. This CDR3 contains 10 residues.

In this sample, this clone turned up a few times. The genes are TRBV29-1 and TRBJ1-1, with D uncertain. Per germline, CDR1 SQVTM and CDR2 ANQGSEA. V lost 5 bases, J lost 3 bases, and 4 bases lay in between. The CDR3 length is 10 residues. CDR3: CSVLDTEAFF. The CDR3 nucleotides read TGCAGCGTTTTGGACACTGAAGCTTTCTTT.

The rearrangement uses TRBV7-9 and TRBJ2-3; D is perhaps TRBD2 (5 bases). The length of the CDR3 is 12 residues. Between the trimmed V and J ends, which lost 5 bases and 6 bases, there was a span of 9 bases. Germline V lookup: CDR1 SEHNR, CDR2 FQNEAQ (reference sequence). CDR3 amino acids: CASSPGLDTQYF. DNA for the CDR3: TGTGCCAGCAGCCCGGGGTTGGATACGCAGTATTTT.

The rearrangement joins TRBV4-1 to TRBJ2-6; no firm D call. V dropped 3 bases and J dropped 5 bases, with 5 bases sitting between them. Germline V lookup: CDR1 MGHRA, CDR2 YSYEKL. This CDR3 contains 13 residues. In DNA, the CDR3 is TGCGCCAGCAGCCACGAGTGGGCCAACGTCCTGACTTTC. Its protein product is CASSHEWANVLTF.

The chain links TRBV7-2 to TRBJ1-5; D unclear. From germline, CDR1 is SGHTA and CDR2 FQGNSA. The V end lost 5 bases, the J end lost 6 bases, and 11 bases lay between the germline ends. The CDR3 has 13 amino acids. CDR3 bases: TGTGCCAGCAGCCGAAAAGGAGGTCAGCCCCAGCATTTT. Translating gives CASSRKGGQPQHF.

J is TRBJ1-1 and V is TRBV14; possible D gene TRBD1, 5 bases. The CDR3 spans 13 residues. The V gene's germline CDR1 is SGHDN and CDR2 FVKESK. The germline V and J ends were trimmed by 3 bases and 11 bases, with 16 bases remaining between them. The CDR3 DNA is TGTGCCAGCAGCCAGGCGGGACCAAACCTCGCTTTCTTT. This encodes CASSQAGPNLAFF.

The CDR3 sequence is CASSQVHFGSTDTQYF. In nucleotides, the CDR3 is TGCGCCAGCAGCCAAGTTCATTTCGGCAGCACAGATACGCAGTATTTT. The chain carries TRBV4-1 and TRBJ2-3, with D uncertain. This CDR3 contains 16 residues. Germline assignment: CDR1 MGHRA and CDR2 YSYEKL. Trimming removed 1 base from V and 0 bases from J, with 11 bases in between.

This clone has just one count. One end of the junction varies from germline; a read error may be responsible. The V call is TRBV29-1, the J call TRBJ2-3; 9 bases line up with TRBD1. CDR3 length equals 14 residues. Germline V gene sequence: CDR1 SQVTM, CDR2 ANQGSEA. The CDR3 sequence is CSVDLGQGTDTQYF. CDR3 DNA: TGCAGCGTTGACCTGGGACAGGGCACGGATACGCAGTATTTT.

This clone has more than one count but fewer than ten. Here the CDR3 DNA reads TGTGCCAGCAGTGATGAAGCGGTATCCCCCTATACGCAGTATTTT. This gives the protein CASSDEAVSPYTQYF. The J gene is TRBJ2-3, the V gene TRBV6-1, with D possibly matching TRBD2 (5 bases). The germline V and J ends were trimmed by 3 bases and 7 bases, with 17 bases remaining between them. This CDR3 is built from 15 residues. Germline CDR1 and CDR2: MNHNS and SASEGT.

DNA of the CDR3: TGCAGCGTTGATCGTGGGGAGTTACTACCTACGCAGTATTTT. This gives the protein CSVDRGELLPTQYF. The V gene is TRBV29-1, the J gene TRBJ2-3, with TRBD2 as a possible D gene (5 bases). The CDR3 sequence is 14 residues long. V dropped 3 bases and J dropped 8 bases, with 18 bases sitting between them. Germline V lookup: CDR1 SQVTM, CDR2 ANQGSEA.

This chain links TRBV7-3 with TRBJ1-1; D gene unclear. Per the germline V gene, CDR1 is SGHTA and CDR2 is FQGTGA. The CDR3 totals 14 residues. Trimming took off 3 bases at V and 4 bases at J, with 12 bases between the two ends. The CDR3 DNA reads TGTGCCAGCAGCTTCCTGGGTTCCGGCACTGAAGCTTTCTTT. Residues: CASSFLGSGTEAFF.